Sequencing of this T cell receptor beta chain was carried out in a study of tumor and adjacent non-tumor tissue in lung cancer. Background on the study: On average, productive TCRbeta reads reached roughly 3.9 million per sample. General study results and limits: Normal lung showed higher cumulative top 100 clone frequency than tumor.

The table lists this clonotype with many counts. Antigen unknown. A modified ARM-PCR protocol with three rounds of nested PCR amplified TCRbeta. Using its own MiXCR run on the multiplex PCR reads, TCRdb lists one record per CDR3 protein. The sample lists 60,000 to 85,000 distinct CDR3 sequences; around 78% were seen once. RNA was extracted from bulk tissue without any cell sorting. Between August and November 2014, newly diagnosed, chemotherapy-naive lung cancer patients underwent thoracic surgery in China. V was cut by 6 bases and J by 5 bases, with 13 bases left in between. This CDR3 region has 12 residues. CDR1 is DFQATT, CDR2 SNEGSKA, per germline (reference sequence).

The sample taken for sequencing was lung tumor tissue. The clonotype comes from a man aged 55 to 70 with non-small cell lung cancer. The chain has TRBV20-1 and TRBJ1-2, with D possibly TRBD1 on 5 matching bases. The CDR3 DNA reads as TGCAGTGCGGACACGACTGCATATGGCTACACCTTC. Translated: CSADTTAYGYTF.